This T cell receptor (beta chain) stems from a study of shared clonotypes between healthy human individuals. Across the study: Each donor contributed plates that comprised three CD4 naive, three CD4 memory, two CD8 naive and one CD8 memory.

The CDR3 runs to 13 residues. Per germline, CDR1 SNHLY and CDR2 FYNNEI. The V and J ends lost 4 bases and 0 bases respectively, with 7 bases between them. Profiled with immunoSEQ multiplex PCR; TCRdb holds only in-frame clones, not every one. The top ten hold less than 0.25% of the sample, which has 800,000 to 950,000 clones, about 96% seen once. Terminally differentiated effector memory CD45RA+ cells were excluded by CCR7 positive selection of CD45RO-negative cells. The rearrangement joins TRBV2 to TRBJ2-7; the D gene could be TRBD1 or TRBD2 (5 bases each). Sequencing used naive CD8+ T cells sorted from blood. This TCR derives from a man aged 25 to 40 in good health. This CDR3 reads CASSVGDSYEQYF. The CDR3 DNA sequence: TGTGCCAGCAGTGTGGGGGACTCCTACGAGCAGTACTTC.